These 30 T cell receptor beta chains originate from one sample sequenced in a study of T cell responses to AZD1222 COVID-19 vaccine. Sequencing used immunoSEQ multiplex PCR; TCRdb keeps in-frame clones, though not all of them. The sample has 150,000 to 200,000 clones, around 92% seen once. Source: peripheral blood, taken on day 0 of AZD1222 vaccination. The origin of the receptors is an adult in good health.

This sequence joins TRBV6-2 or TRBV6-3 and TRBJ2-7, with D possibly matching TRBD2 (7 bases). This CDR3 is 14 amino acids long. CDR1 MNHEY and CDR2 SVGEGT come from the germline V gene. V dropped 4 bases and J dropped 2 bases, with 12 bases sitting between them. CDR3 loop: CASSLWRGPYEQYF. CDR3 nucleotides: TGTGCCAGCAGTTTGTGGCGGGGGCCCTACGAGCAGTACTTC.

The chain employs TRBV18 and TRBJ2-1, with D perhaps given as TRBD1 or TRBD2 (5 bases each). CDR1 is KGHSH, CDR2 LQKENI, per germline. CDR3 size: 16 residues. V was trimmed by 0 bases and J by 0 bases, leaving 9 bases between them. The CDR3 spells CASSPPGDTSYNEQFF. The CDR3 nucleotides read TGTGCCAGCTCACCACCGGGGGATACCTCCTACAATGAGCAGTTCTTC.

The gene calls are TRBV19 and TRBJ1-1, with TRBD1 as a possible D gene (5 bases). Per germline, CDR1 LNHDA and CDR2 SQIVND (reference sequence). Deletions cut 6 bases from V and 5 bases from J, with 19 bases between. CDR3 length: 15 amino acids. The CDR3 reads CASRGGTTRDTEAFF. DNA of the CDR3: TGTGCCAGTAGGGGGGGGACGACAAGGGATACTGAAGCTTTCTTT.

The V call is TRBV19, the J call TRBJ2-1; TRBD1 agrees at 8 bases. The CDR3 runs to 14 residues. V was pared by 3 bases and J by 5 bases, with 3 bases of the junction left unmatched. Germline V gives CDR1 LNHDA, CDR2 SQIVND (reference sequence). The CDR3 bases are TGTGCCAGTAGTATTCTGGACAGGGACAATGAGCAGTTCTTC. It codes for CASSILDRDNEQFF.

This rearrangement joins TRBV9 to TRBJ2-1, with 7 bases aligning to TRBD2. V gave up 6 bases and J gave up 2 bases; unmatched junction bases: 11. The CDR3 is 16 amino acids. The germline gives CDR1 SGDLS, CDR2 YYNGEE. The CDR3 loop is CASNPFGGEAYNEQFF. The CDR3 DNA sequence: TGTGCCAGCAACCCTTTTGGGGGGGAGGCCTACAATGAGCAGTTCTTC.

The chain is built from TRBV4-2 and TRBJ2-5; 16 nucleotides line up with TRBD2. This CDR3 comprises 18 residues. The germline CDR1 and CDR2 sequences are LGHNA and YNFKEQ. The J segment lost 4 bases and the V segment lost 3 bases, leaving 8 bases of the junction unmatched. CDR3 sequence reads: CASSQNSGLAGGRETQYF. In DNA, the CDR3 is TGTGCCAGCAGCCAGAACTCGGGACTAGCGGGGGGGCGAGAGACCCAGTACTTC.

This clone was detected only a few times. The chain combines TRBV5-1 with TRBJ2-2; no definite D call. The CDR3 extends over 18 amino acids. Trimming took 1 base from V and 5 from J, leaving 21 bases between them. Germline-derived CDR1 and CDR2 are SGHRS and YFSETQ. The CDR3 DNA reads as TGCGCCAGCAGCTTGTATTTGCAAAAGGGCCTAGGAACCGGGGAGCTGTTTTTT. It codes for CASSLYLQKGLGTGELFF.

The chain recombines TRBV3-1 (or the pseudogene TRBV3-2) with TRBJ2-2; 8 bases map to TRBD1. With 3 bases clipped from V and 4 bases from J, the junction kept 10 bases outside the gene matches. CDR3 length: 17 residues. CDR1 and CDR2 from the germline V gene are LGHDT and YNNKEL (reference sequence). The CDR3 DNA reads as TGTGCCAGCAGCCACCCGGGTCAGGGGGCACCCACCGGGGAGCTGTTTTTT. Protein sequence: CASSHPGQGAPTGELFF.

J is TRBJ2-1 and V is TRBV5-1; 11 bases match TRBD2. CDR1 and CDR2 (germline): SGHRS, YFSETQ. Trimming cost V 4 bases and J 5 bases; bases outside gene matches: 5. The CDR3 is made up of 15 amino acids. CDR3 sequence reads: CASSLTSGVNNEQFF. In DNA form, the CDR3 reads TGCGCCAGCAGCCTGACTAGCGGGGTCAACAATGAGCAGTTCTTC.

The chain joins TRBV10-3 to TRBJ1-6, with D tentatively TRBD1 (6 bases). V lost 4 bases to trimming and J lost 17 bases, with 24 bases between them. The CDR3 is 15 amino acids. Germline V CDR1 and CDR2: ENHRY, SYGVKD. DNA of the CDR3: TGTGCCATCAGTGGGTCGCGGGGGGGCGAACAACAAATCCACTTT. Its translation is CAISGSRGGEQQIHF.

The chain combines TRBV3-1 (or the pseudogene TRBV3-2) with TRBJ2-3; D perhaps matches TRBD2 (6 bases). This CDR3 is built from 15 residues. Trimming stripped 2 bases from V and 4 bases from J, with 13 bases between. Per the germline V gene, CDR1 is LGHDT and CDR2 is YNNKEL (reference sequence). The CDR3, as DNA: TGTGCCAGCAGCCAATGGCTAGCGAGCGCAGATACGCAGTATTTT. This translates into CASSQWLASADTQYF.

The chain has TRBV18 and TRBJ2-1; D is ambiguous. Germline CDR1 is KGHSH and CDR2 is LQKENI. This CDR3 spans 13 amino acids. The V end was cut by 2 bases, the J end by 4 bases, with 6 bases between. CDR3 protein: CASSPFEYNEQFF. The CDR3 bases are TGTGCCAGCTCACCATTTGAATACAATGAGCAGTTCTTC.

CDR3 bases: TGTGCCAGTGCGAGTAGTGGAAACACCATATATTTT. Translating gives CASASSGNTIYF. The chain carries TRBV19 and TRBJ1-3, with D hard to call. CDR3 length: 12 residues. Trimming stripped 8 bases from V and 3 bases from J, with 8 bases between. CDR1 is LNHDA, CDR2 SQIVND, per germline (reference sequence).

CDR3 nucleotide sequence: TGCGCCAGCAGTCCCACGTGGACAGGGGGTTTTGGAGAGACCCAGTACTTC. This codes for CASSPTWTGGFGETQYF. This rearrangement joins TRBV10-2 to TRBJ2-5; TRBD1 aligns across 10 bases. CDR1 is WSHSY, CDR2 SAAADI, per germline. This CDR3 has 17 residues. The J segment lost 4 bases and the V segment lost 5 bases, leaving 13 bases of the junction unmatched.

This chain links TRBV5-1 with TRBJ1-1; TRBD1 aligns across 9 bases. The CDR3 spans 14 residues. Germline V CDR1 and CDR2: SGHRS, YFSETQ. After removal of 5 bases from V and 2 bases from J, the junction contained 4 bases not matched to a gene. CDR3 nucleotides: TGCGCCAGCAGACCGGGACAGGGAAACACTGAAGCTTTCTTT. It specifies CASRPGQGNTEAFF.

The V and J genes are TRBV6-5 and TRBJ1-1; D is perhaps TRBD1 (6 bases). Germline values: CDR1 MNHEY, CDR2 SVGAGI. V lost 5 bases to trimming and J lost 9 bases, with 13 bases between them. The CDR3 has 12 residues. CDR3 sequence: CASSTRDTKAFF. The CDR3 DNA sequence: TGTGCCAGCAGTACCCGGGACACAAAAGCTTTCTTT.

The chain joins TRBV19 to TRBJ1-1; 7 bases are a match to TRBD1. Germline V lookup: CDR1 LNHDA, CDR2 SQIVND (reference sequence). CDR3 length: 14 residues. V was clipped by 3 bases and J by 3 bases; unmatched bases: 4. The CDR3 DNA reads as TGTGCCAGTAGTATTGCAGGGGGTGACACTGAAGCTTTCTTT. It specifies CASSIAGGDTEAFF. Full variable domain (remainder filled in from reference TRBV19 and TRBJ1-1): DGGITQSPKYLFRKEGQNVTLSCEQNLNHDAMYWYRQDPGQGLRLIYYSQIVNDFQKGDIAEGYSVSREKKESFPLTVTSAQKNPTAFYLCASSIAGGDTEAFFGQGTRLTVV.

In this sample, this clone turned up once. CDR3 protein: CASSYSTGMFAGELFF. CDR3 nucleotides: TGTGCCAGCAGTTACTCGACAGGGATGTTCGCCGGGGAGCTGTTTTTT. This rearrangement joins TRBV6-5 to TRBJ2-2; 7 positions match TRBD1. Germline CDR1 reads MNHEY; CDR2 reads SVGAGI. Germline trimming cut 0 bases from V and 6 bases from J; bases unmatched to any gene: 7. The CDR3 sequence is 16 residues long.

This clone has just a few counts. This rearrangement joins TRBV2 to TRBJ1-2; D remains unclear. The germline CDR1 and CDR2 sequences are SNHLY and FYNNEI. This CDR3 has 16 amino acids. Trimming cost V 6 bases and J 8 bases, with 25 bases left between them. The CDR3 coding sequence is TGTGCCAGCAGGTGGAGACCTGGGGAGCGTCTTTCGGGCTACACCTTC. Translated: CASRWRPGERLSGYTF. The variable domain in full, completed from reference TRBV2 and TRBJ1-2, reads EPEVTQTPSHQVTQMGQEVILRCVPISNHLYFYWYRQILGQKVEFLVSFYNNEISEKSEIFDDQFSVERPDGSNFTLKIRSTKLEDSAMYFCASRWRPGERLSGYTFGSGTRLTVV.

This chain joins TRBV28 and TRBJ1-3; D unresolved. CDR3 length equals 16 residues. Germline-derived CDR1 and CDR2 are MDHEN and SYDVKM. The ends were cut back, 2 bases at V and 0 bases at J, with 11 bases in the middle. CDR3 sequence: CASSLPSGSSGNTIYF. The CDR3 DNA sequence: TGTGCCAGCAGTTTACCGTCGGGGTCCTCTGGAAACACCATATATTTT.

V usage is TRBV7-2 and J usage is TRBJ1-6, with D maybe TRBD1 (5 bases). CDR3 size: 16 residues. Trimming took off 4 bases at V and 10 bases at J, with 20 bases between the two ends. CDR1 and CDR2 (germline): SGHTA, FQGNSA. Here the CDR3 reads CASSYPPGPWASPLHF. In DNA form, the CDR3 reads TGTGCCAGCAGCTATCCGCCGGGACCTTGGGCCTCACCCCTCCACTTT.

The chain carries TRBV18 and TRBJ1-2, with TRBD1 matching 8 bases. This CDR3 contains 14 residues. Germline V gives CDR1 KGHSH, CDR2 LQKENI. V lost 6 bases to trimming and J lost 4 bases; unmatched junction nucleotides: 7. Here the CDR3 DNA reads TGTGCCAGCTCCCGGGACAGGCAAACCTATGGCTACACCTTC. Protein sequence: CASSRDRQTYGYTF.

The chain carries TRBV27 and TRBJ2-5, with D unclear. Germline V gene lookup returns CDR1 MNHEY and CDR2 SMNVEV (reference sequence). Between the trimmed V and J ends, which lost 6 bases and 1 base, there was a span of 3 bases. The CDR3 runs to 11 residues. The CDR3 loop is CASRGQETQYF. Here the CDR3 DNA reads TGTGCCAGCAGGGGCCAAGAGACCCAGTACTTC.

V and J are TRBV7-2 and TRBJ1-4; tentative D call: TRBD1 (5 bases). V was clipped by 2 bases and J by 3 bases, with 10 bases between them. Germline V gives CDR1 SGHTA, CDR2 FQGNSA. The CDR3 sequence is 15 residues long. CDR3 in amino acids: CASSLMGVANEKLFF. DNA of the CDR3: TGTGCCAGCAGCTTAATGGGGGTGGCTAATGAAAAACTGTTTTTT.

This sequence joins TRBV5-1 and TRBJ1-5; a possible D gene is TRBD1 (6 bases). Trimming shortened V by 0 bases and J by 4 bases, and 11 bases separated the two germline ends. The germline V gene encodes CDR1 SGHRS and CDR2 YFSETQ. This CDR3 contains 15 residues. DNA of the CDR3: TGCGCCAGCAGCTTGGGAACAGGGACGAATCAGCCCCAGCATTTT. As protein: CASSLGTGTNQPQHF.

J is TRBJ2-3 and V is TRBV6-5; 7 bases are shared with TRBD2. CDR3 length equals 14 residues. Germline V gene lookup returns CDR1 MNHEY and CDR2 SVGAGI. J was trimmed by 2 bases and V by 2 bases; bases with no gene match: 1. This CDR3 is CASSYRGVTDTQYF. The CDR3 DNA follows: TGTGCCAGCAGTTACCGGGGGGTCACAGATACGCAGTATTTT.

This clone occurred once. V usage is TRBV18 and J usage is TRBJ1-4, with D unclear. V lost 0 bases and J 7 bases, leaving 9 bases between the germline ends. Germline loops: CDR1 KGHSH, CDR2 LQKENI. CDR3 size: 14 residues. CDR3 sequence: CASSPPSQTEKLFF. The DNA of the CDR3 is TGTGCCAGCTCACCACCGAGTCAAACTGAAAAACTGTTTTTT.

V is TRBV28 and J is TRBJ1-5, with D possibly matching TRBD1 (6 bases). V was trimmed by 6 bases and J by 0 bases, leaving 33 bases between them. The CDR3 has 22 residues. CDR1 is MDHEN and CDR2 is SYDVKM in the germline V gene. CDR3 sequence: CASRDRDTLLVGHFNSNQPQHF. The CDR3 coding sequence is TGTGCCAGCAGGGACCGGGACACGCTGCTTGTCGGTCATTTTAATAGCAATCAGCCCCAGCATTTT.

Only a few counts were recorded for this clone. This sequence joins TRBV6-4 and TRBJ2-4; tentative D call: TRBD2 (5 bases). Germline V CDR1 and CDR2: MRHNA, SNTAGT. The CDR3 is made up of 14 amino acids. V gave up 6 bases and J gave up 0 bases, with 9 bases separating them. CDR3 nucleotides: TGTGCCAGCAGCCGCCGGGGAGCCAAAAACATTCAGTACTTC. Translation: CASSRRGAKNIQYF.

V is TRBV27 and J is TRBJ1-5, with 7 bases fitting TRBD1. CDR1 is MNHEY, CDR2 SMNVEV, per germline (reference sequence). V trimming: 4 bases; J trimming: 5 bases; junction bases outside the gene matches: 5. The CDR3 runs 14 residues. CDR3 residues: CASSSGQDDQPQHF. The CDR3 region has the DNA TGTGCCAGCAGTTCCGGACAGGACGATCAGCCCCAGCATTTT.